This TCR beta chain was found in a study of CD8 T cells in ankylosing spondylitis. A single record per CDR3 protein comes from TCRdb applying MiXCR to the 5' RACE reads. Found here are about 8,600 distinct CDR3 sequences, roughly 3.9% of them singletons; the top ten hold more than 9%. V lost 0 bases to trimming and J lost 2 bases, with 9 bases between them. CDR1 is SGDLS, CDR2 YYNGEE, per germline. The CDR3 spans 14 residues. The table lists this clonotype with many counts. Its specificity is unknown. Findings and caveats of the study: In ankylosing spondylitis blood, a motif of 7 to 9 highly homologous TCR beta variants appeared characteristic. CD8+ cells made up the disease-linked clones, which were relatively rare in peripheral blood.

The sequencing sample was made of blood, either unsorted or a sorted T cell fraction (not recorded which). The chain recombines TRBV9 with TRBJ2-7, with D hard to call. The receptor comes from a female donor with ankylosing spondylitis or in good health (not recorded which). The CDR3 loop is CASSVAGEAYEQYF. CDR3 nucleotide sequence: TGTGCCAGCAGCGTAGCTGGGGAAGCCTACGAGCAGTACTTC.